The rows below give T cell receptor beta chains drawn from one sample of a study of beta chain features in type 1 diabetes. Measured with immunoSEQ multiplex PCR; TCRdb has only the in-frame clones, and not every one. The sample contains around 260,000 clones, about a fifth of which appear only once. Sequencing was performed on naive CD4+ T cells from blood. The receptor source for this set is a woman aged 40-49 years with type 1 diabetes. CDR3s include the opening cysteine and the closing phenylalanine or tryptophan. The D gene is left open where the match is weak. A row's size may be missing; if present it is once, few, many or a size class.

d_call: -
j_call: TRBJ2-1
clone_size: few
v_call: TRBV7-6
cdr3_aa: CASSPQFDNEQFF
cdr3_nt: TGTGCCAGCAGCCCCCAGTTCGACAATGAGCAGTTCTTC

d_call: -
j_call: TRBJ2-7
clone_size: few
v_call: TRBV4-3
cdr3_aa: CASSRTQGYEQYF
cdr3_nt: TGCGCCAGCAGCCGTACACAGGGCTACGAGCAGTACTTC

d_call: -
j_call: TRBJ1-3
clone_size: -
v_call: TRBV5-1
cdr3_aa: CASSLTASSGNTIYF
cdr3_nt: TGCGCCAGCAGCCTGACAGCGAGCTCTGGAAACACCATATATTTT

d_call: -
j_call: TRBJ1-5
clone_size: few
v_call: TRBV30
cdr3_aa: CAWSVGRPGQPQHF
cdr3_nt: TGTGCCTGGAGTGTCGGGAGACCCGGTCAGCCCCAGCATTTT

d_call: -
j_call: TRBJ1-4
clone_size: few
v_call: TRBV5-6
cdr3_aa: CASSEKGVANEKLFF
cdr3_nt: TGTGCCAGCAGCGAAAAGGGGGTAGCTAATGAAAAACTGTTTTTT

d_call: TRBD1
j_call: TRBJ1-5
clone_size: -
v_call: TRBV5-1
cdr3_aa: CASSSGQGANQPQHF
cdr3_nt: TGCGCCAGCAGCTCGGGACAGGGGGCCAATCAGCCCCAGCATTTT

d_call: -
j_call: TRBJ2-7
clone_size: few
v_call: TRBV9
cdr3_aa: CASSVAGGQGYNEQYF
cdr3_nt: TGTGCCAGCAGCGTCGCAGGGGGGCAGGGCTACAACGAGCAGTACTTC

d_call: -
j_call: TRBJ1-6
clone_size: few
v_call: TRBV9
cdr3_aa: CASSPYREGSPLHF
cdr3_nt: TGTGCCAGCAGCCCATACAGGGAGGGATCACCCCTCCACTTT

d_call: TRBD1
j_call: TRBJ1-5
clone_size: -
v_call: TRBV28
cdr3_aa: CASTPGQAHNQPQHF
cdr3_nt: TGTGCCAGCACCCCCGGACAGGCTCACAATCAGCCCCAGCATTTT

d_call: -
j_call: TRBJ2-1
clone_size: few
v_call: TRBV29-1
cdr3_aa: CSAGGSSYNEQFF
cdr3_nt: TGCAGCGCCGGCGGTAGCTCCTACAATGAGCAGTTCTTC

d_call: TRBD2
j_call: TRBJ2-3
clone_size: few
v_call: TRBV28
cdr3_aa: CASSLRLAAQYF
cdr3_nt: TGTGCCAGCAGTTTACGACTAGCTGCGCAGTATTTT

d_call: -
j_call: TRBJ2-5
clone_size: few
v_call: TRBV6-5
cdr3_aa: CASSYAEAETQYF
cdr3_nt: TGTGCCAGCAGTTACGCGGAGGCGGAGACCCAGTACTTC

d_call: -
j_call: TRBJ2-5
clone_size: few
v_call: TRBV25-1
cdr3_aa: CASSEYPSAGQETQYF
cdr3_nt: TGTGCCAGCAGTGAATACCCTAGCGCGGGCCAAGAGACCCAGTACTTC

d_call: -
j_call: TRBJ1-1
clone_size: -
v_call: TRBV5-1
cdr3_aa: CASSFGEGDTEAFF
cdr3_nt: TGCGCCAGCAGCTTTGGGGAGGGGGACACTGAAGCTTTCTTT

d_call: -
j_call: TRBJ1-1
clone_size: -
v_call: TRBV18
cdr3_aa: CASSERGVGTEAFF
cdr3_nt: TGTGCCAGCTCAGAAAGGGGCGTAGGGACTGAAGCTTTCTTT

d_call: TRBD1
j_call: TRBJ1-3
clone_size: few
v_call: TRBV20-1
cdr3_aa: CRVDRGDTIYF
cdr3_nt: TGCAGGGTGGACAGGGGGGACACCATATATTTT

d_call: TRBD1
j_call: TRBJ2-1
clone_size: -
v_call: TRBV7-9
cdr3_aa: CASSSGGLDEQFF
cdr3_nt: TGTGCCAGCAGCTCAGGGGGTCTGGATGAGCAGTTCTTC

d_call: -
j_call: TRBJ1-5
clone_size: -
v_call: TRBV7-9
cdr3_aa: CASSSTIPNQPQHF
cdr3_nt: TGTGCCAGCAGTTCAACAATTCCCAATCAGCCCCAGCATTTT

d_call: -
j_call: TRBJ1-6
clone_size: -
v_call: TRBV4-2
cdr3_aa: CASTSDRVDNSPLHF
cdr3_nt: TGTGCCAGCACCAGTGATCGGGTGGATAATTCACCCCTCCACTTT

d_call: -
j_call: TRBJ2-7
clone_size: -
v_call: TRBV11-2
cdr3_aa: CASSPSRDIFYEQYF
cdr3_nt: TGTGCCAGCAGCCCCTCCCGGGACATTTTCTACGAGCAGTACTTC

d_call: TRBD1
j_call: TRBJ1-4
clone_size: few
v_call: TRBV7-2
cdr3_aa: CASSFALTPGQGNEKLFF
cdr3_nt: TGTGCCAGCAGCTTTGCTTTAACCCCGGGACAGGGGAATGAAAAACTGTTTTTT

d_call: TRBD1
j_call: TRBJ2-3
clone_size: few
v_call: TRBV9
cdr3_aa: CASSKQGAGTDTQYF
cdr3_nt: TGTGCCAGCAGCAAACAGGGGGCAGGCACAGATACGCAGTATTTT

d_call: TRBD1
j_call: TRBJ2-1
clone_size: few
v_call: TRBV6-6
cdr3_aa: CASSLGQGLDNEQFF
cdr3_nt: TGTGCCAGCAGTTTGGGACAGGGATTAGACAATGAGCAGTTCTTC

d_call: TRBD2
j_call: TRBJ2-2
clone_size: few
v_call: TRBV18
cdr3_aa: CASSPGAGVVTGELFF
cdr3_nt: TGTGCCAGCTCTCCAGGCGCGGGAGTCGTCACCGGGGAGCTGTTTTTT

d_call: -
j_call: TRBJ2-7
clone_size: few
v_call: TRBV9
cdr3_aa: CASSVLGLGSYEQYF
cdr3_nt: TGTGCCAGCAGCGTGCTGGGACTCGGGTCCTACGAGCAGTACTTC

d_call: TRBD1
j_call: TRBJ1-1
clone_size: few
v_call: TRBV27
cdr3_aa: CASMPGQGRTEAFF
cdr3_nt: TGTGCCAGCATGCCGGGACAGGGCCGAACTGAAGCTTTCTTT

d_call: -
j_call: TRBJ2-5
clone_size: -
v_call: TRBV19
cdr3_aa: CASSPRTGTETQYF
cdr3_nt: TGTGCCAGTAGTCCCCGAACAGGTACAGAGACCCAGTACTTC

d_call: TRBD1
j_call: TRBJ2-7
clone_size: -
v_call: TRBV5-1
cdr3_aa: CASSLRGQETNEQYF
cdr3_nt: TGCGCCAGCAGCTTGAGAGGACAGGAAACCAACGAGCAGTACTTC

d_call: TRBD1
j_call: TRBJ2-7
clone_size: -
v_call: TRBV19
cdr3_aa: CASNTQGDPYEQYF
cdr3_nt: TGTGCCAGTAACACCCAGGGGGATCCCTACGAGCAGTACTTC

d_call: -
j_call: TRBJ2-1
clone_size: -
v_call: TRBV18
cdr3_aa: CASSPGQLWNEQFF
cdr3_nt: TGTGCCAGCTCACCTGGACAGCTTTGGAATGAGCAGTTCTTC

d_call: -
j_call: TRBJ1-5
clone_size: -
v_call: TRBV9
cdr3_aa: CASSRDSNQPQHF
cdr3_nt: TGTGCCAGCAGCAGAGATAGCAATCAGCCCCAGCATTTT

d_call: -
j_call: TRBJ2-3
clone_size: -
v_call: TRBV29-1
cdr3_aa: CSVAESTQYF
cdr3_nt: TGCAGCGTTGCGGAGAGTACGCAGTATTTT

d_call: TRBD1
j_call: TRBJ2-5
clone_size: -
v_call: TRBV4-3
cdr3_aa: CASSHGGRGPAETQYF
cdr3_nt: TGCGCCAGCAGCCATGGAGGCAGGGGGCCGGCAGAGACCCAGTACTTC

d_call: TRBD1
j_call: TRBJ2-5
clone_size: few
v_call: TRBV29-1
cdr3_aa: CSGLSGGETQYF
cdr3_nt: TGCAGCGGTCTTTCAGGGGGCGAGACCCAGTACTTC

d_call: TRBD1
j_call: TRBJ2-7
clone_size: few
v_call: TRBV5-1
cdr3_aa: CASSVDRGYEQYF
cdr3_nt: TGCGCCAGCAGCGTTGACAGGGGGTACGAGCAGTACTTC

d_call: TRBD2
j_call: TRBJ2-1
clone_size: -
v_call: TRBV4-1
cdr3_aa: CASSQPGGRPRDEQFF
cdr3_nt: TGCGCCAGCAGCCAACCCGGGGGGAGGCCTAGGGATGAGCAGTTCTTC

d_call: -
j_call: TRBJ1-4
clone_size: few
v_call: TRBV4-1
cdr3_aa: CASSPRGGTRTNEKLFF
cdr3_nt: TGCGCCAGCAGCCCAAGAGGCGGGACGCGGACTAATGAAAAACTGTTTTTT

d_call: -
j_call: TRBJ1-1
clone_size: few
v_call: TRBV13
cdr3_aa: CASSSRRRTEAFF
cdr3_nt: TGTGCCAGCAGCTCCCGGAGGCGGACTGAAGCTTTCTTT

d_call: TRBD1
j_call: TRBJ2-5
clone_size: -
v_call: TRBV4-3
cdr3_aa: CASSQDGGQVGTQYF
cdr3_nt: TGCGCCAGCAGCCAAGATGGGGGACAGGTCGGGACCCAGTACTTC

d_call: TRBD1
j_call: TRBJ1-5
clone_size: -
v_call: TRBV27
cdr3_aa: CASSPGTGGQPQHF
cdr3_nt: TGTGCCAGCAGCCCCGGGACAGGGGGCCAGCCCCAGCATTTT